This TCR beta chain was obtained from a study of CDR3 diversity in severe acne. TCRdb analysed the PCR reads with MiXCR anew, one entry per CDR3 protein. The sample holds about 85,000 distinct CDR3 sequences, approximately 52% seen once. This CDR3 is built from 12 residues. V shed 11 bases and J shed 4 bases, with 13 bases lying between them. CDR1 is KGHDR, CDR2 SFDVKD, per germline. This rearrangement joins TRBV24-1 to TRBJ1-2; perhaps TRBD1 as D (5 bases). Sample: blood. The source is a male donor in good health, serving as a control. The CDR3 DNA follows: TGTGCCATCTCTGGCCAGGGCTATGGCTACACCTTC. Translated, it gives CAISGQGYGYTF.